This record looks at one T cell receptor (beta chain) sequence and its context. The clone's antigen remains unknown. It has no much larger one-base neighbor in the sample; base qualities were not kept. The treatment or condition label corresponds to: live attenuated yellow fever vaccine strain. PBMCs were isolated from peripheral blood using a standard Ficoll-Paque protocol. Dynabeads CD4 and CD8 positive selection kits were used to isolate CD4 and CD8 T-cell fractions. TriZol was used to extract RNA from bulk PBMCs, CD4 and CD8 fractions, and dextramer-positive and dextramer-negative fractions. The sample is drawn from a study of T cells after yellow fever vaccination (dated by TCRdb to about 2019). Describing the broader study: Libraries from fractions with low cell numbers were prepared with the SMART-Seq v4 Ultra Low Input RNA kit. Blood was drawn at multiple timepoints before and after primary and secondary immunization, with bulk PBMC replicates and cell subsets isolated. To follow T-cell clones before and after both primary and booster YFV17D yellow fever vaccination, bulk TCR alpha and beta repertoires underwent longitudinal sequencing. Two healthy male donors, one aged 18 to 29 and one aged 30 to 40 years, made up the cohort.

The study at large found these results: A small fraction of clonotypes showed up in both the CD4 and CD8 compartments, probably as a result of convergent recombination. Because only two donors were included in the study, the extent to which the findings can be generalized is limited. The secondary T-cell response was weaker than the primary response but faster, peaking on day 5 instead of day 15. Computational filtering was required because FACS-sorted repertoires could contain abundant contaminating clonotypes from the bulk population. Most clones expanded after primary vaccination (roughly 96% of CD4 and around nine tenths of CD8) were re-detected after the booster, suggesting that broad memory maintenance occurred.

Sequencing used an Illumina NovaSeq 6000. TCR cDNA was made using 5'RACE template switching, a step that added a universal primer site and unique molecular identifiers. Priming of cDNA synthesis was performed from both the TCR alpha and TCR beta constant segments. Two PCR steps were used to amplify libraries, with sample barcodes and sequencing adapters being added in the second step. Sequencing of libraries was done on Illumina HiSeq 2500 (2x100 bp) or NovaSeq (2x150 bp). The study's own analysis went as follows. MIGEC handled demultiplexing of reads and collapsing into UMI consensus sequences, while MiXCR performed V(D)J alignment. Vaccine-responding clonotypes were identified with edgeR using replicate PBMC samples, with FDR below 0.01 and a log2 fold change above 5 up to day 15 being required. Bulk clonotypes were assigned CD4 or CD8 identity according to which sequenced CD4 or CD8 repertoire held them at higher abundance. TCRdb trimmed public reads at Q25 via fastp, called clones via MiXCR and kept in-frame beta chains. Identical CDR3 protein sequences are pooled into one entry, listed with their most common genes and DNA. V and J calls and clone size were set by TCRdb, not the authors. The sample yields about 300,000 distinct CDR3 sequences; 8.7% were counted once. 3% to 4% of the sample goes to the ten largest clones.

V is cut by 8 bases and J by 7 bases, and the space between the germline ends is 21 bases. Sequences SGHTA (CDR1) and FQGNSA (CDR2) are obtained from the germline V gene. The CDR3 runs 15 residues from the cysteine to the phenylalanine. Kept here is only the CDR3 DNA, which spans 45 bases and is read in frame from base 1. The TCR originated in a man between 18 and 29 years old who received the YFV17D yellow fever vaccine. The sequences come from CD4+ T cells sorted from PBMCs, collected 5 days after the yellow fever booster vaccination. The sequence links TRBV7-2 to TRBJ2-1; the D region is possibly TRBD1 or TRBD2, each matching across 6 bases. The encoded CDR3 is CASGPRGGFGNEQFF. The base sequence is TGTGCCAGCGGACCCAGAGGGGGGTTCGGGAATGAGCAGTTCTTC.